A few counts support the clone carrying this TCR beta chain. Its antigen remains unidentified. 13 Jbeta primers and 60 Vbeta primers were used for the PCR. This table comes from immunoSEQ multiplex PCR, and its TCRdb copy is limited to in-frame clones, with some not included. The sample lists under 200,000 clones, around 69% seen once, with approximately 3% in the top ten. V shed 7 bases and J shed 2 bases, with 12 bases lying between them. Germline CDR1 is SGDLS and CDR2 is YYNGEE. The CDR3 covers 13 residues. The source of the sample is a study of cytomegalovirus exposure and HLA in healthy donors. As for the study in general: Across roughly 400 genotyped donors, approximately 80% landed in the Caucasian-associated ancestry cluster. Overall study results and limits: Cytomegalovirus status was reportedly diagnosed by the classifier with high sensitivity and specificity. Earlier findings revealed that most TCR beta V segments proved productive either about 87% or about 30% of the time.

This chain links TRBV9 with TRBJ1-2; D perhaps matches TRBD1 (6 bases). Specimen: PBMCs. The clonotype comes from a woman in her twenties or thirties in good health and CMV-seronegative. The CDR3 reads CASSGHENYGYTF. In DNA form, the CDR3 reads TGTGCCAGCTCGGGACACGAGAACTATGGCTACACCTTC.